The 8 T cell receptor beta chains listed next were all sequenced from one sample in a study of siplizumab effects on memory and regulatory T cells. TCRdb's table, derived via immunoSEQ multiplex PCR, lists solely in-frame clones and lacks some. The sample consists of about 100,000 clones, approximately 91% of them appearing once. What was sequenced was CD4+ T cells sorted from blood. The receptor source for this set is a human donor in good health.

This chain links TRBV2 with TRBJ2-2; 11 positions agree with TRBD2. Germline V lookup: CDR1 SNHLY, CDR2 FYNNEI. The CDR3 runs to 16 residues. The V gene end was trimmed by 7 bases and the J gene end by 2 bases; junction bases not matched to a gene: 6. As DNA, the CDR3 is TGTGCCAGCAAATCGGGACTAGCGGCCAACACCGGGGAGCTGTTTTTT. This codes for CASKSGLAANTGELFF.

The J gene is TRBJ2-6, the V gene TRBV11-2; D is unclear. Germline V lookup: CDR1 SGHAT, CDR2 FQNNGV. The CDR3 is 16 residues long. Trimming left V 4 bases short and J 0 bases short, with 10 bases between. Written as DNA, the CDR3 is TGTGCCAGCAGCTCAACTACAGACTCTGGGGCCAACGTCCTGACTTTC. This gives the protein CASSSTTDSGANVLTF.

This chain connects TRBV6-5 to TRBJ2-1; tentatively, D is TRBD1 or TRBD2 (5 bases each). Per germline, CDR1 MNHEY and CDR2 SVGAGI. V was clipped by 3 bases and J by 5 bases, with 14 bases between them. The CDR3 covers 15 residues. As DNA, the CDR3 is TGTGCCAGCAGTTATGAGGGGAGCCTTCACAATGAGCAGTTCTTC. It yields the protein CASSYEGSLHNEQFF.

J is TRBJ2-3 and V is TRBV5-1; D may be TRBD1 (7 bases). The germline gives CDR1 SGHRS, CDR2 YFSETQ. The ends were cut back, 4 bases at V and 6 bases at J, with 18 bases in the middle. This CDR3 has 15 amino acids. Written as DNA, the CDR3 is TGCGCCAGCAGCCCCGCGGGACAGTCGGCCGATACGCAGTATTTT. This gives the protein CASSPAGQSADTQYF.

In its sample, this clone was seen once. The chain employs TRBV11-2 and TRBJ2-7; unclear D gene. CDR1 and CDR2 from the germline V gene are SGHAT and FQNNGV. V was cut by 4 bases and J by 5 bases, with 9 bases left in between. The CDR3 consists of 12 residues. The CDR3 is CASSSSGNEQYF. DNA for the CDR3: TGTGCCAGCAGCTCATCAGGAAACGAGCAGTACTTC.

This chain joins TRBV14 and TRBJ2-1; D could derive from TRBD1 or TRBD2 (5 bases each). The CDR3 runs to 12 residues. CDR1 is SGHDN, CDR2 FVKESK, per germline. V was pared by 6 bases and J by 10 bases, with 13 bases between. In DNA, the CDR3 is TGTGCCAGCAGTCGTATGGGGGTCGAGCAGTTCTTC. This sequence encodes CASSRMGVEQFF.

This clone was observed a few times. J is TRBJ2-3 and V is TRBV7-9; weak D call: TRBD1 (5 bases). This CDR3 spans 14 amino acids. Trimming cost V 6 bases and J 0 bases, with 10 bases left between them. CDR1 and CDR2 (germline): SEHNR, FQNEAQ (reference sequence). The CDR3 DNA sequence: TGTGCCAGCAGACCGACAGCCAGCACAGATACGCAGTATTTT. Residues: CASRPTASTDTQYF. Based on the CDR3 plus reference TRBV7-9 and TRBJ2-3, the full variable domain is DTGVSQNPRHKITKRGQNVTFRCDPISEHNRLYWYRQTLGQGPEFLTYFQNEAQLEKSRLLSDRFSAERPKGSFSTLEIQRTEQGDSAMYLCASRPTASTDTQYFGPGTRLTVL.

This clone appeared once. V usage is TRBV11-2 and J usage is TRBJ1-6; D not certain. The length of the CDR3 is 14 residues. Looked up from germline, CDR1 is SGHAT and CDR2 is FQNNGV. The V gene lost 4 bases and the J gene lost 10 bases, with 14 bases spanning the gap. The CDR3, as DNA: TGTGCCAGCAGCTCCGGGGTGGGGAACTCACCCCTCCACTTT. It translates to CASSSGVGNSPLHF.